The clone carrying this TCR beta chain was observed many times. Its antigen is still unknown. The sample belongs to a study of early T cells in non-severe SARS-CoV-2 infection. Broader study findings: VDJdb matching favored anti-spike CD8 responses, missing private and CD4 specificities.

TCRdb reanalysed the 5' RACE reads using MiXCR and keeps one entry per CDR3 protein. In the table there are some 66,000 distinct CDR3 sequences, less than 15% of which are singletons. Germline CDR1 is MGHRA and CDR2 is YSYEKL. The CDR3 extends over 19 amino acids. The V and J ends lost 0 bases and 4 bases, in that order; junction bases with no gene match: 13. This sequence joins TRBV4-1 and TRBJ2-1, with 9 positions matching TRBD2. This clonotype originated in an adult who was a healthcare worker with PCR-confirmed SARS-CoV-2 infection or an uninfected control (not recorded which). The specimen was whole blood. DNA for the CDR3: TGCGCCAGCAGCCAAGATGTAGTTGGGGGACTAGCAGCTTACAATGAGCAGTTCTTC. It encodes CASSQDVVGGLAAYNEQFF.